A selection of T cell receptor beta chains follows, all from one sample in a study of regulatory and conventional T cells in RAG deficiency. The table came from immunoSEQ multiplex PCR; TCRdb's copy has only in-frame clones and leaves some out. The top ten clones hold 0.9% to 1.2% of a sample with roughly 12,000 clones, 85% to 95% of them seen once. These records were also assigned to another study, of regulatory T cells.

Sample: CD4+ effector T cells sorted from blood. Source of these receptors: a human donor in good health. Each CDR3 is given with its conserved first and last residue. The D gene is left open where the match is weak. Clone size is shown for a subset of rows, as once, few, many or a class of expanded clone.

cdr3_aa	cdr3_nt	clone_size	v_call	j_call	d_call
CASSLEVGQPQHF	TGCGCCAGCAGCTTGGAGGTGGGGCAGCCCCAGCATTTT	few	TRBV5-1	TRBJ1-5	NA
CASSLAGSNEKLFF	TGTGCCAGCAGCTTAGCGGGCAGTAATGAAAAACTGTTTTTT	NA	TRBV7-9	TRBJ1-4	NA
CASSFFRSDTDTQYF	TGTGCCAGCAGCTTTTTCCGGTCGGACACAGATACGCAGTATTTT	NA	TRBV7-9	TRBJ2-3	NA
CASSLGGQVNTEAFF	TGTGCCAGCAGCTTAGGGGGACAGGTGAACACTGAAGCTTTCTTT	NA	TRBV7-2	TRBJ1-1	TRBD1
CASSRTGYQPQHF	TGTGCCAGCAGCCGCACCGGGTATCAGCCCCAGCATTTT	NA	TRBV7-2	TRBJ1-5	NA
CASSVLEYEQYF	TGTGCCAGCAGCGTATTGGAGTACGAGCAGTACTTC	NA	TRBV9	TRBJ2-7	NA
CAWSEQGTSTDTQYF	TGTGCCTGGAGTGAACAGGGGACCAGCACAGATACGCAGTATTTT	NA	TRBV30	TRBJ2-3	TRBD1
CAWSVGGGDGYTF	TGTGCCTGGAGTGTAGGCGGGGGCGATGGCTACACCTTC	NA	TRBV30	TRBJ1-2	NA
CASSILGQASVYGYTF	TGTGCCAGTAGTATATTGGGGCAGGCCTCGGTCTATGGCTACACCTTC	NA	TRBV19	TRBJ1-2	NA
CASSLDLGLGSHEQYF	TGTGCCAGCAGCTTAGATTTGGGACTAGGGTCCCACGAGCAGTACTTC	NA	TRBV11-2	TRBJ2-7	TRBD2
CASSPEDTQYF	TGTGCCAGCTCACCAGAGGATACGCAGTATTTT	NA	TRBV18	TRBJ2-3	NA
CASSDRSSGNTIYF	TGTGCCAGCTCGGACCGTAGCTCTGGAAACACCATATATTTT	NA	TRBV18	TRBJ1-3	NA
CASSTQMNTEAFF	TGTGCCAGCAGCACACAAATGAACACTGAAGCTTTCTTT	NA	TRBV7-9	TRBJ1-1	NA
CASSSRLRGLAGGRRTQYF	TGTGCCAGCAGTTCTCGCCTTCGTGGACTAGCGGGGGGAAGGCGTACGCAGTATTTT	NA	TRBV27	TRBJ2-3	TRBD2
CASSQPIGQAQREKLFF	TGTGCCAGCAGTCAACCGATAGGACAGGCTCAGCGGGAAAAACTGTTTTTT	NA	TRBV7-2	TRBJ1-4	TRBD1
CATSTTGTGANVLTF	TGTGCCACCAGCACGACAGGGACTGGGGCCAACGTCCTGACTTTC	few	TRBV15	TRBJ2-6	TRBD1
CASSNRGDGQETQYF	TGTGCCAGCAGCAACAGGGGGGATGGCCAAGAGACCCAGTACTTC	NA	TRBV21-1	TRBJ2-5	NA
CASSFARPTDTQYF	TGTGCCAGCAGTTTTGCCAGACCGACAGATACGCAGTATTTT	NA	TRBV27	TRBJ2-3	NA
CASSWGPPRDEKLFF	TGTGCCAGCAGTTGGGGACCCCCGAGGGATGAAAAACTGTTTTTT	NA	TRBV28	TRBJ1-4	NA
CASSTNNRGSEQYF	TGTGCCAGCAGTACCAATAACAGGGGAAGCGAGCAGTACTTC	few	TRBV6-1	TRBJ2-7	TRBD1
CASRFNIGGEKLFF	TGCGCCAGCAGATTTAACATAGGGGGTGAAAAACTGTTTTTT	NA	TRBV5-1	TRBJ1-4	NA
CASSSRTGGAGANVLTF	TGCGCCAGCAGCTCACGGACAGGGGGCGCTGGGGCCAACGTCCTGACTTTC	NA	TRBV5-1	TRBJ2-6	TRBD1
CASSPDRPGGGYTF	TGTGCCAGCAGTCCCGACAGGCCTGGGGGTGGCTACACCTTC	NA	TRBV27	TRBJ1-2	NA
CASSIAAELNTEAFF	TGTGCCAGTAGTATCGCAGCAGAACTAAACACTGAAGCTTTCTTT	NA	TRBV19	TRBJ1-1	NA
CASREAFSSTCYEQYF	TGTGCCAGCAGGGAGGCGTTTTCATCCACCTGCTACGAGCAGTACTTC	once	TRBV6-4	TRBJ2-7	NA
CASSLAVGRGELFF	TGTGCCAGCAGTTTGGCGGTTGGGAGGGGGGAGCTGTTTTTT	NA	TRBV27	TRBJ2-2	NA
CAWSTGGSYGYTF	TGTGCCTGGTCCACAGGGGGGAGCTATGGCTACACCTTC	NA	TRBV30	TRBJ1-2	TRBD1
CASSLLTSATGELFF	TGCGCCAGCAGCTTGCTGACTAGCGCTACCGGGGAGCTGTTTTTT	NA	TRBV5-1	TRBJ2-2	TRBD2
CASSVDGTSDNEQFF	TGTGCCAGCAGCGTAGATGGGACTAGCGACAATGAGCAGTTCTTC	NA	TRBV9	TRBJ2-1	TRBD2